The entry below describes one T cell receptor (beta chain). This receptor's antigen is unknown. Base qualities are not recorded, but no much larger clone differs from it by a single base. At the junction V is shortened by 4 bases and J by 4 bases, with 11 bases in between. The CDR1 and CDR2 encoded by the germline V gene (reference sequence) are SEHNR and FQNEAQ. Measured from the cysteine to the phenylalanine, the CDR3 is 13 residues long. Only the CDR3 DNA stays, 39 bases, in frame from base 1. In total, more than 500 healthy bone marrow donors made up the cohort. Cohort members were all nominally healthy when sampled, although unrecorded immune exposures were likely present. The donor was CMV seropositive and was included in the group of 250 to 350 seropositive cohort members. Each donor provided a peripheral blood sample, and peripheral blood mononuclear cells were used for TCR beta sequencing. Genomic DNA extraction from the blood cell samples was performed with the Qiagen DNeasy Blood Extraction Kit.

The sample belongs to a study of cytomegalovirus exposure and HLA in healthy donors (dated by TCRdb to 2015 to 2018). Study-wide context: An earlier analysis of some 600 of the donors reported about 300 Gb of sequence data and roughly 120 million unique TCR beta sequences obtained from approximately 180 million T cells. Roughly 300 gigabases of sequencing data and tens of millions of unique TCR sequences were included in an early release covering roughly 600 HLA-typed donors. Of the roughly 400 genotyped donors, around 81% fell in the genetic ancestry cluster associated with self-reported Caucasian donors. The study was designed to test whether signatures of past pathogen exposure could be identified by cataloging public T cell receptors. Using immunosequencing, the study profiled T cell repertoires from fewer than 850 subjects and related those repertoires to cytomegalovirus serostatus. A separate validation cohort of about 110 different subjects was used in addition to the roughly 620-subject first cohort. The study combined high-throughput TCR immunosequencing, statistical association of individual TCRs with disease status, and machine learning to predict cytomegalovirus infection status. In a later analysis, previously published TCR beta repertoires from 550 to 700 donors were re-analyzed and high-resolution HLA genotyping was added so that TCR occurrence patterns could be studied. Rather than drawing on any new phenotypic data, the later analysis identified candidate immune exposures from TCR beta sequences and the way those sequences occurred across donors. In an earlier analysis of roughly 540 of the donors, high-throughput TCR beta sequencing was used to judge whether each TCR beta V gene segment behaved as functional or pseudogenic. Donor age, sex, ethnicity and CMV serostatus were collected together with the repertoire data. Genome-wide SNP genotypes for about 65% of the 666 donors were used in a later genetic analysis, which treated that subset as a discovery cohort. All discovery cohort repertoires had been generated on a single sequencing platform. Both class I and class II loci were covered by HLA typing, at four-digit resolution. Typing coverage differed by locus: A, B, C, DRB1 and DQB1 were typed in about 620-630 donors, DQA1 in roughly 500, DPA1 in around 580, and DPB1 in around 490. Because of strong linkage in the cohort, a few DR-DQ haplotypes were treated as single units for association and clustering. Among 300 to 500 genotyped donors of the cohort, an average of approximately 240,000 unique TCR beta nucleotide sequences was sequenced per donor, of which 15% to 20% were non-productive. General study outcomes and caveats: The authors suggested that the approach could potentially be extended to other disease states and immunological phenotypes. Because counts were too low, some 17 rarely observed V segments, including chromosome 9 orphons, were left out of the earlier analysis of 587 of the donors. Three of the identified cytomegalovirus-associated TCR beta chains were confirmed in vitro to be specific for cytomegalovirus antigens. In a later analysis, most CMV-associated TCR beta chains were found to appear HLA-restricted, with HLA associations seemingly driven largely by CMV exposure. Linkage disequilibrium might explain the correlated functional status among segregating V segments, but an unknown experimental factor could not be ruled out. When HLA alleles, especially DR and DQ, strongly co-occurred, attributing TCR associations to individual alleles was difficult. An association between a missense DCLRE1C variant and V-gene and J-gene trimming of TCR beta chains was found in a later genetic analysis and replicated in an independent cohort. In a later analysis, HLA-associated TCR beta chains showed more clonal expansion and lower generation probabilities than non-associated chains that were equally common. The 87-base-pair reads could not distinguish some IMGT-functional V segments, including TRBV6-2 and TRBV6-3, so those segments were excluded. In a later analysis, the rate of TCR association differed among HLA loci, with DRB1 alleles having the most associated TCRs and HLA-C alleles having the fewest. A later genetic analysis reported fewer N-insertions in productive TCRs among donors in an Asian-associated ancestry cluster than the 666-donor mean. In an earlier analysis of some 550 of the donors, most TCR beta V segments were observed in productive rearrangements about 87% or about 30% of the time, broadly matching IMGT annotations. CMV serostatus was the only immune exposure information available for the cohort. Because some donors lacked HLA typing at each locus, the association tests relied only on the typed subset. The classifier was reported to diagnose cytomegalovirus status with high specificity and sensitivity in both the original cohort and the validation cohort. A group of highly shared sequence variants was considered likely to be a technical artifact of the sequencing pipeline. In a later analysis, several top co-occurrence clusters were reported to appear linked to parvovirus B19, influenza, CMV and Epstein-Barr virus. Most TCR sequences were observed very rarely across donors, whereas some public TCRs were present in many individuals. The presence/absence analyses assumed that sequencing depth was roughly uniform across donors, and that assumption may not be true. At a false discovery rate of 0.05, a later analysis linked roughly 17,000 TCR beta sequences to specific HLA alleles. A further reported finding was that TCR beta sequences accurately predicted the HLA-A and HLA-B alleles for most subjects in the first cohort. This cohort had only TCR beta chains sequenced, and the lack of alpha or paired-chain data limited which features could be detected. In the study, 150 to 200 TCR beta chains were listed as associated with cytomegalovirus.

Library method: the immunoSEQ multiplex PCR assay. For the multiplex PCR, a mixture combining 60 forward primers for TCR Vbeta segments and 13 reverse primers for TCR Jbeta segments was used. The CDR3 region of rearranged TCR beta genes was amplified from genomic DNA by a multiplex PCR assay. Amplified TCR beta libraries were sequenced as 87-base-pair reads on the Illumina HiSeq System. The paper's processing steps were these. In a later analysis, 70 million to 95 million unique TCR beta chains were counted across the roughly 700 repertoires, and approximately 11 million of these chains were shared by at least two donors. A nearest-neighbor algorithm error-corrected the raw reads and collapsed the reads into unique sequences, merging closely related sequences to remove PCR and sequencing errors. CDR3 sequences were aligned to IMGT reference sequences to assign V, D and J gene segments. For a sequence to be retained, a match of at least six nucleotides to both a V gene segment and a J gene segment was required. Rearrangements were called productive when the CDR3 lacked stop codons and stayed in frame with V and J; all others were non-productive. Following IMGT convention, CDR3 was defined as the stretch from the second conserved V-encoded cysteine up to the conserved J-encoded phenylalanine. The earlier analysis of about 610 of the donors excluded any sequence lacking an unambiguous match to a single V gene segment. An earlier analysis of just under 600 of the donors called V segments functional above 56.7% productive rearrangements and segregating when the between-donor standard deviation exceeded 5%. A statistical classification framework was built to diagnose cytomegalovirus status from the catalog of TCR beta chain sequences. In a later analysis, TCR nucleotide sequences were compared against IMGT/GENE-DB human TR gene sequences so that V and J genes could be assigned. The TCRdist pipeline was used in a later analysis to assign CDR3 sequences and most-parsimonious VDJ recombination scenarios. A later analysis defined each TCR beta chain by its CDR3 amino acid sequence plus V-gene family, and excluded reads lacking a unique V-gene family. To address suspected cross-contamination and a sequencing artifact, a later analysis removed under 600 highly shared, low-generation-probability nucleotide sequences. A later analysis calculated a clonal expansion index for each public chain from normalized within-repertoire ranks of inferred template counts. A later analysis computed generation probabilities with a VDJ recombination model fitted to out-of-frame rearrangements, and checked the results against IGoR. A later analysis scored TCR-TCR, TCR-HLA and TCR-CMV co-occurrence with hypergeometric tests, applying a repertoire-size bias correction to TCR pairs. A later analysis estimated false discovery rates by permuting HLA or CMV assignments 20 times. In a later analysis, co-occurring TCRs were grouped using DBSCAN, and TCRdist sequence similarity was added for clustering within HLA-allele-positive subsets. Repertoires with fewer than 30,000 or more than 120,000 public chains, plus five repertoires with anomalous nucleotide sharing, were excluded from co-occurrence clustering. As stored in TCRdb, this immuneACCESS dataset retains in-frame rearrangements with V and J assigned. A fraction of the clones does not appear; measured against another copy, unresolved V genes explain less than half of the discrepancy, and the remainder lacks a known reason. V and J calls and clone size follow that table, whereas D and trimming were derived from the DNA. Present in this sample are roughly 130,000 clones, approximately 68% of which were seen just once. The ten largest clonotypes hold 1.6% of the sample.

The chain links TRBV7-9 with TRBJ2-7; D gene: possibly TRBD1, on 7 matching bases. This TCR was sampled from a man younger than 40 in good health and CMV-seropositive. Source material: PBMCs. The nucleotide sequence reads as follows: TGTGCCAGCAGCTCCGCGGGACAGTACGAGCAGTACTTC. Translated, it gives CASSSAGQYEQYF.